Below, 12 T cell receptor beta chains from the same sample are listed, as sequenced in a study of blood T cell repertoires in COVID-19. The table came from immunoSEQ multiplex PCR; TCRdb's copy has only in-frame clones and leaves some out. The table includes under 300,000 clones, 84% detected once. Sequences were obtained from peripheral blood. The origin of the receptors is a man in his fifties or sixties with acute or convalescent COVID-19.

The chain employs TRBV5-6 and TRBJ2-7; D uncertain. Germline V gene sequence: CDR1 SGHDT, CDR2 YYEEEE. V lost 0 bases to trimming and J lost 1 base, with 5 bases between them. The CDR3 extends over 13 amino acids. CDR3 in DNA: TGTGCCAGCAGCTTGGATGAGTCCTACGAGCAGTACTTC. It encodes CASSLDESYEQYF.

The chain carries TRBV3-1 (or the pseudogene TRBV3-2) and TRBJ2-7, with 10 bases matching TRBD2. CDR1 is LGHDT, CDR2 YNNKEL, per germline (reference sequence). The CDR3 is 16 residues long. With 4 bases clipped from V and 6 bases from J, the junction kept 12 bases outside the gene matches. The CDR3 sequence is CASSLRPGLAVGEQYF. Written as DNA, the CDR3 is TGTGCCAGCAGCCTGAGACCCGGACTAGCGGTCGGCGAGCAGTACTTC.

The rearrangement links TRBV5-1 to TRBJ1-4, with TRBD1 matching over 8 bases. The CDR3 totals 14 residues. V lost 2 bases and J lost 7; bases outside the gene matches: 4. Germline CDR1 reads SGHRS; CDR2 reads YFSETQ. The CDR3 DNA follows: TGCGCCAGCAGCTTCGGACAGGGTTCTGAAAAACTGTTTTTT. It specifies CASSFGQGSEKLFF.

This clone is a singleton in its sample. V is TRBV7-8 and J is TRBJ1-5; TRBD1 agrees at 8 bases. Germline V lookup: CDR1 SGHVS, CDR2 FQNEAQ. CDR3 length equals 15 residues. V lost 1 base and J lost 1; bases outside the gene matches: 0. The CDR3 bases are TGTGCCAGCAGCTTAGGGGACAGGAGCAATCAGCCCCAGCATTTT. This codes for CASSLGDRSNQPQHF.

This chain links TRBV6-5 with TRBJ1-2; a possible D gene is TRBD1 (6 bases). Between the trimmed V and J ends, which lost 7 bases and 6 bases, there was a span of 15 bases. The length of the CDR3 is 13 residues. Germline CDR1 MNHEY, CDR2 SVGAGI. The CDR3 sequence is CASTGGRGNGYTF. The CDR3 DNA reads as TGTGCCAGCACTGGAGGCAGGGGAAATGGCTACACCTTC.

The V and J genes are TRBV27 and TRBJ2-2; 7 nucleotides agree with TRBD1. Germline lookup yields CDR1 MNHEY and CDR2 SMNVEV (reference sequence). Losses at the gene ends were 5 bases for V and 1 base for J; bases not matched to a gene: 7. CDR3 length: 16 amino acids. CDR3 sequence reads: CASSRQGVRNTGELFF. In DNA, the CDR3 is TGTGCCAGCAGTCGGCAGGGGGTTCGGAACACCGGGGAGCTGTTTTTT.

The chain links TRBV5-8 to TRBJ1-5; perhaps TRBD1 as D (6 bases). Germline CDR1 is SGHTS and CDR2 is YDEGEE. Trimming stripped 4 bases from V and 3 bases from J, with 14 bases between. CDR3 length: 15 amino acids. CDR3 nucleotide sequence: TGTGCCAGCAGCGTGACACAGGGTTTCAATCAGCCCCAGCATTTT. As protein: CASSVTQGFNQPQHF. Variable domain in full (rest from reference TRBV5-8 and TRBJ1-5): EAGVTQSPTHLIKTRGQQATLRCSPISGHTSVYWYQQALGLGLQFLLWYDEGEERNRGNFPPRFSGRQFPNYSSELNVNALELEDSALYLCASSVTQGFNQPQHFGDGTRLSIL.

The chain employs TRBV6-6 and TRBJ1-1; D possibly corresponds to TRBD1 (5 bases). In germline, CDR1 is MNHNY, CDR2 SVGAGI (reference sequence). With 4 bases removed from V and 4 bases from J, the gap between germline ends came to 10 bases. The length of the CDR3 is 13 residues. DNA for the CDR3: TGTGCCAGCAGTTTCCGGGGGGGCACTGAAGCTTTCTTT. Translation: CASSFRGGTEAFF.

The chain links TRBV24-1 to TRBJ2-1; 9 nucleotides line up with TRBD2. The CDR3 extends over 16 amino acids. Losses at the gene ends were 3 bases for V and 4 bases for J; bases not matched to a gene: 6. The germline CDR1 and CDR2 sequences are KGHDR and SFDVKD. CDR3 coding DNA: TGTGCCACCAGTGATCCGGGCGGGAGGGGATACAATGAGCAGTTCTTC. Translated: CATSDPGGRGYNEQFF.

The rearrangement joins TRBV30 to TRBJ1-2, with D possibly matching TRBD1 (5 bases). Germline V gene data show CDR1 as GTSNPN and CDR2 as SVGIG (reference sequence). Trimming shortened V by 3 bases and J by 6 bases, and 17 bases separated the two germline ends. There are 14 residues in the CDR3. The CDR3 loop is CAWSITNRKDGYTF. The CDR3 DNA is TGTGCCTGGAGCATAACGAACAGGAAAGATGGCTACACCTTC.

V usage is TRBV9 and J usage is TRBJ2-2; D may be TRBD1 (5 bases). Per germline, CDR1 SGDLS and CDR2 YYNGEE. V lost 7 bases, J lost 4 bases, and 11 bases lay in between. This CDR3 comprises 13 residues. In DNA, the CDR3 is TGTGCCAGCGGCAGGGTGGGCACCGGGGAGCTGTTTTTT. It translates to CASGRVGTGELFF.

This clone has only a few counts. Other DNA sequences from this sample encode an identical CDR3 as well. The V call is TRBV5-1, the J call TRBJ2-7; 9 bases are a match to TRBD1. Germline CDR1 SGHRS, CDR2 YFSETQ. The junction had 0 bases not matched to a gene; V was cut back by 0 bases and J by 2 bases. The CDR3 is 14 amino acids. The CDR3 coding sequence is TGCGCCAGCAGCTTGGGACAGGGGGCCTACGAGCAGTACTTC. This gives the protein CASSLGQGAYEQYF. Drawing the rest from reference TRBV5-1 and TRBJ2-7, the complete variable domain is KAGVTQTPRYLIKTRGQQVTLSCSPISGHRSVSWYQQTPGQGLQFLFEYFSETQRNKGNFPGRFSGRQFSNSRSEMNVSTLELGDSALYLCASSLGQGAYEQYFGPGTRLTVT.